What follows describes a single TCR beta chain. Its antigen is undetermined. The data were obtained in a study of T-cell memory formation after mild COVID-19. Whole-study findings and limits: Memory from before infection featured some responding clones, which suggests cross-reactive memory joined. Mainly CM and EM harbored the contracting CD4+ clones; mainly EMRA harbored the CD8+ ones.

The V gene's germline CDR1 is SGHDT and CDR2 YYEEEE. V was clipped by 2 bases and J by 6 bases, with 8 bases between them. The CDR3 has 12 amino acids. TCRdb re-analysed the 5' RACE reads in MiXCR, keeping a single row per CDR3 protein. The data hold about 470,000 distinct CDR3 sequences, with roughly 25% observed a single time. This chain connects TRBV5-6 to TRBJ2-5; the D is unclear. The sequence came from an adult woman who had mild COVID-19 (a few samples of this study predate the infection). Cell type and time point are not known. The sample taken for sequencing was PBMCs or a T cell subset sorted from them (not recorded which). CDR3 sequence reads: CASSLGPQTQYF. DNA of the CDR3: TGTGCCAGCAGCTTAGGTCCCCAGACCCAGTACTTC.